The T cell receptor (beta chain) under discussion was sequenced for a study of cytomegalovirus exposure and HLA in healthy donors. Study-level results: Among CMV-associated TCR beta chains, most appeared HLA-restricted in a later analysis.

The PCR made use of 60 Vbeta and 13 Jbeta primers. Method: immunoSEQ multiplex PCR; TCRdb's copy keeps in-frame clones and lacks some. The sample contains some 44,000 clones, 87% of which appear only once. Trimming left V 4 bases short and J 6 bases short, with 15 bases between. Germline V gene data show CDR1 as SGHTA and CDR2 as FQGNSA. The CDR3 has 15 amino acids. This clone showed up just once. Its antigen remains unidentified. Material: PBMCs. The TCR comes from a middle-aged woman in good health and CMV-seropositive. The gene calls are TRBV7-2 and TRBJ2-2, with a weak D call TRBD2 (5 bases). CDR3 amino acids: CASSSHRLSPGELFF. CDR3 DNA: TGTGCCAGCAGCTCCCATAGACTAAGCCCCGGGGAGCTGTTTTTT.